This T cell receptor (beta chain) was profiled in a study of blood T cell repertoires in COVID-19. Study-wide background: Collection of acute and convalescent COVID-19 samples took place in the United States, Italy and Spain. Sources were T cells, B-cell-depleted T cells, or PBMCs; the material itself was cDNA or gDNA.

Original processing methods: Amplification from reference gene primers served as the basis for estimated nucleated cell counts. Assay used: immunoSEQ multiplex PCR; TCRdb lists only in-frame clones, some missing. The V and J calls and clone size were taken over from that table, and D and trimming were inferred from the DNA. The sample includes some 250,000 clones, over 75% of them seen just once. The sample taken for sequencing was peripheral blood. This clonotype was sampled from a woman between 25 and 40 years old with acute or convalescent COVID-19.

CDR3 region: CASSFGQSGSGANVLTF. The CDR3 nucleotides read TGTGCCAGCAGCTTCGGACAGAGTGGATCGGGGGCCAACGTCCTGACTTTC. The chain joins TRBV11-3 to TRBJ2-6; tentative D call: TRBD1 (6 bases). Germline V lookup: CDR1 SGHNT, CDR2 YENEEA. With 3 bases removed from V and 4 bases from J, the gap between germline ends came to 16 bases. The CDR3 length is 17 residues. The complete variable domain, with remaining parts taken from reference TRBV11-3 and TRBJ2-6, reads EAGVVQSPRYKIIEKKQPVAFWCNPISGHNTLYWYLQNLGQGPELLIRYENEEAVDDSQLPKDRFSAERLKGVDSTLKIQPAELGDSAVYLCASSFGQSGSGANVLTFGAGSRLTVL.